This TCR beta chain originates from a study of CD8+CD57+ T cells in acquired aplastic anemia. This clonotype was seen just once. Its antigen is unknown. Study results and limitations: Twenty-nine CD8+ CDR3 sequences were shared between patients and controls.

For CDR3 and TCR beta VDJ profiling, genomic DNA was the template used. MiXCR, applied by TCRdb to the reads, yields one record per CDR3 protein. The sample has about 150,000 distinct CDR3 sequences; approximately 52% are singletons. By flow cytometry, patients selected for sequencing had shown an expansion of CD8+CD57+ cells. Patients uniformly had severe acquired aplastic anemia. Sequenced sample: sorted CD4+, CD8+, or CD8+CD57+ T cells (not recorded which) from PBMCs. The sequence derives from a human donor with aplastic anemia.

The CDR3 DNA reads as TGTGCCAGCAGCCCGTCCGGGAATCATGGCTACACCTTC. It codes for CASSPSGNHGYTF. The gene calls are TRBV7-9 and TRBJ1-2; D uncertain. The V end was cut by 5 bases, the J end by 6 bases, with 13 bases between. CDR1 is SEHNR, CDR2 FQNEAQ, per germline (reference sequence). The CDR3 length is 13 residues.